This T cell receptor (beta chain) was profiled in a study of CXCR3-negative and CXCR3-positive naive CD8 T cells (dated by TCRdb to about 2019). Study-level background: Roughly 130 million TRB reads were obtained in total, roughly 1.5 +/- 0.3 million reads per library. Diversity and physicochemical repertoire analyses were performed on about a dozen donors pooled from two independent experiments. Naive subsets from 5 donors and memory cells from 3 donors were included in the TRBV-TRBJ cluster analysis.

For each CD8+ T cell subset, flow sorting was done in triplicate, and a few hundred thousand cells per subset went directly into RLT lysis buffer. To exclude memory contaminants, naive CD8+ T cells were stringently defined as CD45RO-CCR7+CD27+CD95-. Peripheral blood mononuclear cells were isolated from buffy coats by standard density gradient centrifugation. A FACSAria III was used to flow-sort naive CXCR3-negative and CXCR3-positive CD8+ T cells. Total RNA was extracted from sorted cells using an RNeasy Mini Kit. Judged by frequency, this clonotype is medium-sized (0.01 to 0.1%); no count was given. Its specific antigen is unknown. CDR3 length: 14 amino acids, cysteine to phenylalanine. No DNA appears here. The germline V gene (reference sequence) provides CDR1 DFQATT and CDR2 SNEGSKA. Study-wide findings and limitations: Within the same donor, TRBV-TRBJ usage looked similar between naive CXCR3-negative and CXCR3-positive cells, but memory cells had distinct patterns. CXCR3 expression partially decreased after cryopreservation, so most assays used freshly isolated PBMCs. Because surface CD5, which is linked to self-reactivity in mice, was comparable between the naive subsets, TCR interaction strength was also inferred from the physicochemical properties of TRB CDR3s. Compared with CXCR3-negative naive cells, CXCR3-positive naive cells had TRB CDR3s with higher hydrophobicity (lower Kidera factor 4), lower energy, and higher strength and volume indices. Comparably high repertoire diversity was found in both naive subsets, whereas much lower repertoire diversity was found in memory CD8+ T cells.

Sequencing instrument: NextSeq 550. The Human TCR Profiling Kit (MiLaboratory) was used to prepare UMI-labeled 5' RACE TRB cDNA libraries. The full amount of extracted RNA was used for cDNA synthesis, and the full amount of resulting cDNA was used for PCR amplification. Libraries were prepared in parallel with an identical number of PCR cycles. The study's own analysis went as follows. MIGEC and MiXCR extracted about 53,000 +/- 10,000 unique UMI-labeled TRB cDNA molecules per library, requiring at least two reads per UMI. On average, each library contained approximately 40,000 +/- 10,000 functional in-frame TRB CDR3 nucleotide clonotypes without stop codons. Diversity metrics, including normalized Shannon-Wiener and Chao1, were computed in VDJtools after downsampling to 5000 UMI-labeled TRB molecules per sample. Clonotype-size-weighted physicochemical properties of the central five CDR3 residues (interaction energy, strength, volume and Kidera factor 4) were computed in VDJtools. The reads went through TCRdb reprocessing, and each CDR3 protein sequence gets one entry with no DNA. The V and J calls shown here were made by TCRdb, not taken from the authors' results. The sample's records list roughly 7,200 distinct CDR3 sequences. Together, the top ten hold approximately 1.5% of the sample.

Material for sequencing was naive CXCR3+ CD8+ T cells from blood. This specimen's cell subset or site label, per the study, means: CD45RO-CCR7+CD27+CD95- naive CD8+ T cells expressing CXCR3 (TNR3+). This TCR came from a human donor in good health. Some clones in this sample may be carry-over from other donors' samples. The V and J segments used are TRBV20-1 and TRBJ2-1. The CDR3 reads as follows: CSARGSSSYNEQFF.